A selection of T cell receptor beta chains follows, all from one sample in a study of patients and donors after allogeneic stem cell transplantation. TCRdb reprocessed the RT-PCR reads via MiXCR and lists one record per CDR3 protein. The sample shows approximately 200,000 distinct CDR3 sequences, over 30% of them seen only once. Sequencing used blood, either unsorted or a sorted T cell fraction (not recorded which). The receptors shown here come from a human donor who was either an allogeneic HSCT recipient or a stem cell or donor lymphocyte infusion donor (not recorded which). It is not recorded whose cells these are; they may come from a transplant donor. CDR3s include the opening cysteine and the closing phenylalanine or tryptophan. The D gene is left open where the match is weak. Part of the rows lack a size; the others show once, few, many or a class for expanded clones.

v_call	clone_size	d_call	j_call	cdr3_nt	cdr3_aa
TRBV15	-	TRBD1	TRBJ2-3	TGTGCCACCAGCAGAGAGACAGGGAGAATGGCAGATACGCAGTATTTT	CATSRETGRMADTQYF
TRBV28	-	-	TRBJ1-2	TGTGCCAGCAGTTCGTTACCGGGACTCCGGCGACCTAACTATGGCTACACCTTC	CASSSLPGLRRPNYGYTF
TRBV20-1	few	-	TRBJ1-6	TGCAGTGCTAGTAGAGGGTTAATCGTAGAATCACCCCTCCACTTT	CSASRGLIVESPLHF
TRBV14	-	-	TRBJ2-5	TGTGCCAGCAGCCAAGTCGGAGAGACCCAGTACTTC	CASSQVGETQYF
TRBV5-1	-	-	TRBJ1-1	TGCGCCAGCAGCAGTCCGGGGGGCATGAACACTGAAGCTTTCTTT	CASSSPGGMNTEAFF
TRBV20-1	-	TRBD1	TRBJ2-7	TGCAGTGCTAGTCGACAGGGACGCGAGCAGTACTTC	CSASRQGREQYF
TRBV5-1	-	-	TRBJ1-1	TGCGCCAGCAGCTCCACCCAGGCGGTGTTCTTT	CASSSTQAVFF
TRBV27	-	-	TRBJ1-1	TGTGCCAGCAGTTTAAGCGGCAGCACTGAAGCTTTCTTT	CASSLSGSTEAFF
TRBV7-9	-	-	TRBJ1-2	TGTGCCAGCAGCTCCTCCGGCTTCTATGGCTACACCTTC	CASSSSGFYGYTF
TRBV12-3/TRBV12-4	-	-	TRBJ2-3	TGTGCCAGCAGTTTACTCAGGGGAGTCACAGATACGCAGTATTTT	CASSLLRGVTDTQYF
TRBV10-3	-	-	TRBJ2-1	TGTGCCATCAGTGAGTCGAGGGGGACCGACAATGAGCAGTTCTTC	CAISESRGTDNEQFF
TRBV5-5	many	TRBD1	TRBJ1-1	TGTGCCAGCAGCCTGGGACAGCCGAACACTGAAGCTTTCTTT	CASSLGQPNTEAFF
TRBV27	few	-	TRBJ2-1	TGTGCCAGCAGTTTACAGTTGGGCTACAATGAGCAGTTCTTC	CASSLQLGYNEQFF
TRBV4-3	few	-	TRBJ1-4	TGCGCCAGCAGCCAAGGGTTCGGAAAACTGTTTTTT	CASSQGFGKLFF
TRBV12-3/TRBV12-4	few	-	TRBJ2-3	TGTGCCAGCAGTTTGAACCGAGATACGCAGTATTTT	CASSLNRDTQYF